The clone carrying this T cell receptor (beta chain) showed up just a few times. Its cognate antigen is unknown. The data originate from a study of cytomegalovirus exposure and HLA in healthy donors. Across the whole study: As released early, the data held some 85 million unique TCRs from HLA-typed donors. Researchers found that about 82% of about 400 genotyped donors fell within the Caucasian-associated ancestry cluster. Findings and limits, study-wide: There were several of the most significant clusters that appeared linked to common viral pathogens in a later analysis. Sequencing depth across donors, presence/absence analyses assumed, was roughly uniform.

Between the trimmed V and J ends, which lost 5 bases and 2 bases, there was a span of 12 bases. Per the germline V gene, CDR1 is SQVTM and CDR2 is ANQGSEA. The CDR3 is made up of 13 amino acids. PCR used 60 Vbeta primers and 13 Jbeta primers. Using immunoSEQ multiplex PCR, the repertoire was profiled, and TCRdb retains in-frame clones only, with some absent. In the table there are about 160,000 clones, 70% to 85% of which are singletons. Input material: PBMCs. The V gene is TRBV29-1, the J gene TRBJ1-2; unclear D gene. The receptor was derived from a man aged 35-49 years in good health and CMV-seronegative. Here the CDR3 DNA reads TGCAGCGTTCTTATGGAGGGAAACTATGGCTACACCTTC. Translation: CSVLMEGNYGYTF.